This section outlines one T cell receptor (beta chain) sequence together with its context. Its antigen is unidentified. Together with a sample-barcoded 5' primer, a J-beta primer mix was included in a second PCR lasting about 6 to 11 cycles. TCRdb itself ran the 5' RACE reads through MiXCR, one entry per CDR3 protein. The sample lists more than 1.4 million distinct CDR3 sequences; about 40% were seen once. This sample was taken from a study of blood T cells in healthy people across ages. Findings and limits, study-wide: Higher diversity, along with more naive CD4+ cells, distinguished long-lived donors from aged donors.

CDR3 length: 14 residues. Germline CDR1 reads SNHLY; CDR2 reads FYNNEI. Between the trimmed V and J ends, which lost 7 bases and 1 base, there was a span of 13 bases. J is TRBJ2-5 and V is TRBV2; a possible D gene is TRBD1 (5 bases). The receptor was derived from a young woman in good health. Sequenced input: blood. CDR3 sequence reads: CASTAHRGQETQYF. The DNA of the CDR3 is TGTGCCAGCACGGCTCATAGGGGCCAAGAGACCCAGTACTTC.